Sequencing of this TCR beta chain was carried out in a study of shared clonotypes between healthy human individuals. This table comes from immunoSEQ multiplex PCR, and its TCRdb copy is limited to in-frame clones, with some not included. Altogether some 2,000,000 clones are present, roughly 96% being singletons, with the ten largest covering roughly 0.13%. A remark on this clone: No antigen is known for it.

CDR3 length: 13 residues. The V gene end was trimmed by 8 bases and the J gene end by 0 bases; junction bases not matched to a gene: 2. CDR1 is MNHNS and CDR2 is SASEGT in the germline V gene. Notes on the study in general: The generation probabilities recorded for non-shared clonotypes fell below those of clonotypes shared by all four donors. Among a few donors, roughly 5% of naive CD4 clonotypes were found in common. Researchers sampled blood only, noting tissue repertoires likely differ.

The sample consisted of naive CD4+ T cells sorted from blood. Subset specified: CD45RA+ positively selected. This chain uses TRBV6-1 with TRBJ2-7, with 9 bases aligning to TRBD2. This clonotype originated in a man between 18 and 35 years old in good health. The DNA of the CDR3 is TGTGCCAGCCTAGCGGGGTCCTCCTACGAGCAGTACTTC. This sequence encodes CASLAGSSYEQYF.